The present T cell receptor (beta chain) was sequenced within a study of OX40 agonist ivuxolimab in advanced cancers. Study information: Averaging about 60 years in age, with a range of roughly 20 to 90, the cohort was approximately 87% male. Overall study findings and caveats: Specificity for antigen went undetermined in the expanded peripheral T cells.

Comments on this clone: Its specificity is unknown.

Some clones are missing from TCRdb's copy, which holds only in-frame ones; the method was immunoSEQ multiplex PCR. The data contain approximately 100,000 clones, roughly four fifths of them singletons. Trimming took 5 bases from V and 6 from J, leaving 19 bases between them. This CDR3 contains 15 residues. Germline V gives CDR1 MNHEY, CDR2 SVGAGI. V and J are TRBV6-5 and TRBJ1-2, with TRBD1 as a possible D gene (5 bases). The receptor's source is an adult with an advanced solid tumor such as melanoma, head and neck, liver or kidney cancer. The sample here was CD4+ or CD8+ T cells sorted from blood, taken in a trial of the OX40 agonist ivuxolimab. The CDR3 DNA reads TGTGCCAGCAGTACCTGGACGGGGGTTGGTGATGGCTACACCTTC. This translates into CASSTWTGVGDGYTF.